The 21 T cell receptor beta chains below all came from one sample that was sequenced in a study of radiotherapy plus CTLA-4 blockade in lung cancer. The method was immunoSEQ multiplex PCR; TCRdb's version includes in-frame clones alone and lacks a portion of them. This table has tens of thousands of clones, 70% to 80% appearing once. The material was peripheral blood, obtained from a patient treated with radiotherapy plus ipilimumab. The receptors derive from a human donor with non-small cell lung cancer who had stable disease on radiotherapy plus ipilimumab.

The J gene is TRBJ2-1, the V gene TRBV5-6; 9 nucleotides match TRBD1. CDR3 length equals 15 residues. V shed 5 bases, J shed 7 bases, and the junction held 10 bases outside the gene matches. Germline V gene data show CDR1 as SGHDT and CDR2 as YYEEEE. The CDR3 region has the DNA TGTGCCAGCAGGGCCGGGACAGGGTTCCTTAATGAGCAGTTCTTC. It codes for CASRAGTGFLNEQFF.

On this clone: Without the conserved terminal phenylalanine or tryptophan, this CDR3 likely stems from a read error. The gene calls are TRBV23-1 and TRBJ1-2; 12 nucleotides line up with TRBD1. TRBV23-1 is assigned to the ORF class and has an uncertain function. The CDR3 is 14 residues long. Germline trimming cut 6 bases from V and 8 bases from J; bases unmatched to any gene: 7. CDR3 amino acids: CASRPGQGAAGYTL. The CDR3 DNA reads TGCGCCAGCAGACCGGGACAGGGGGCGGCCGGCTACACCCTC.

The gene calls are TRBV4-1 and TRBJ1-4; 7 bases align to TRBD1. This CDR3 has 14 amino acids. Germline V gives CDR1 MGHRA, CDR2 YSYEKL. The V gene end was trimmed by 6 bases and the J gene end by 5 bases; junction bases not matched to a gene: 6. The CDR3, as DNA: TGCGCCAGCAGTCGGGACAGCCCAAATGAAAAACTGTTTTTT. This translates into CASSRDSPNEKLFF.

Worth noting for this clone: A junction end diverges from the germline sequence, so it may reflect a read error. The V and J genes are TRBV7-7 and TRBJ2-5; 12 bases align to TRBD2. The germline V gene encodes CDR1 SSHAT and CDR2 FNYEAQ (reference sequence). The CDR3 consists of 14 residues. The CDR3 DNA follows: TGTGCCAGCAGCCTAGCGGGGGGGCAAGAGACCCAGTACTTC. It is translated as CASSLAGGQETQYF.

The chain uses TRBV11-1 and TRBJ1-2; D not resolved. The CDR3 has 12 amino acids. V lost 1 base to trimming and J lost 5 bases, with 5 bases between them. Germline loops: CDR1 SGHAT, CDR2 FQDESV (reference sequence). The CDR3 DNA reads as TGTGCCAGCAGCTTAGAAGGTTATGGCTACACCTTC. Translating it yields CASSLEGYGYTF.

The chain has TRBV28 and TRBJ1-2; 8 bases align to TRBD1. CDR1 is MDHEN and CDR2 is SYDVKM in the germline V gene. With 6 bases clipped from V and 5 bases from J, the junction kept 11 bases outside the gene matches. The CDR3 loop spans 15 amino acids. The CDR3 is CASRAPGTGGYGYTF. The DNA of the CDR3 is TGTGCCAGCAGGGCCCCCGGGACAGGAGGGTATGGCTACACCTTC.

This clone came up once. V is TRBV9 and J is TRBJ2-7; TRBD2 is a possible D gene (6 bases). Trimming removed 4 bases at V and 5 bases at J, with 13 bases between. The CDR3 totals 13 residues. Germline CDR1 is SGDLS and CDR2 is YYNGEE. The CDR3 sequence: CASSLRPGDEQYV. CDR3 nucleotides: TGTGCCAGCAGCTTACGCCCGGGGGACGAGCAGTACGTC.

The rearrangement uses TRBV6-1 and TRBJ1-5; D unresolved. The CDR3 runs 13 residues. V gave up 4 bases and J gave up 4 bases, with 8 bases separating them. Looked up from germline, CDR1 is MNHNS and CDR2 is SASEGT. CDR3 amino acids: CASSAQENQPQHF. CDR3 bases: TGTGCCAGCAGTGCCCAGGAGAATCAGCCCCAGCATTTT.

This clone has just a few counts. The chain couples TRBV2 to TRBJ2-6; D remains unclear. V was pared by 2 bases and J by 0 bases, with 5 bases between. The V gene's germline CDR1 is SNHLY and CDR2 FYNNEI. This CDR3 is 15 amino acids long. The CDR3 DNA reads as TGTGCCAGCAGTGAACAGAGCTCTGGGGCCAACGTCCTGACTTTC. Its protein is CASSEQSSGANVLTF.

The V gene is TRBV5-1, the J gene TRBJ1-1; no firm D call. With 0 bases removed from V and 0 bases from J, the gap between germline ends came to 3 bases. This CDR3 spans 13 amino acids. Germline CDR1 and CDR2: SGHRS and YFSETQ. CDR3 in amino acids: CASSLDMNTEAFF. As DNA, the CDR3 is TGCGCCAGCAGCTTGGATATGAACACTGAAGCTTTCTTT. The full variable domain, in which reference TRBV5-1 and TRBJ1-1 provide the parts outside the CDR3, is KAGVTQTPRYLIKTRGQQVTLSCSPISGHRSVSWYQQTPGQGLQFLFEYFSETQRNKGNFPGRFSGRQFSNSRSEMNVSTLELGDSALYLCASSLDMNTEAFFGQGTRLTVV.

This chain connects TRBV9 to TRBJ1-1; 8 bases map to TRBD1. Trimming took 0 bases from V and 0 from J; bases not matched to a gene: 16. Per the germline V gene, CDR1 is SGDLS and CDR2 is YYNGEE. CDR3 length equals 20 residues. CDR3: CASSVGPGTGGSALNTEAFF. DNA for the CDR3: TGTGCCAGCAGCGTAGGCCCCGGGACAGGCGGGTCAGCGTTGAACACTGAAGCTTTCTTT. The whole variable domain, remainder taken from reference TRBV9 and TRBJ1-1, is DSGVTQTPKHLITATGQRVTLRCSPRSGDLSVYWYQQSLDQGLQFLIQYYNGEERAKGNILERFSAQQFPDLHSELNLSSLELGDSALYFCASSVGPGTGGSALNTEAFFGQGTRLTVV.

The V gene is TRBV12-5, the J gene TRBJ1-1, with a tentative D call TRBD1 (6 bases). The CDR3 length is 16 residues. The germline gives CDR1 LGHNT, CDR2 FRNRAP. Trimming stripped 1 base from V and 4 bases from J, with 16 bases between. This CDR3 reads CASGLATGLRGTEAFF. CDR3 coding DNA: TGTGCTAGTGGTTTGGCTACAGGGTTAAGGGGCACTGAAGCTTTCTTT. Combining the CDR3 with reference TRBV12-5 and TRBJ1-1 gives the whole variable domain DARVTQTPRHKVTEMGQEVTMRCQPILGHNTVFWYRQTMMQGLELLAYFRNRAPLDDSGMPKDRFSAEMPDATLATLKIQPSEPRDSAVYFCASGLATGLRGTEAFFGQGTRLTVV.

The genes are TRBV7-9 and TRBJ1-2; D remains ambiguous. This CDR3 comprises 14 residues. Germline assignment: CDR1 SEHNR and CDR2 FQNEAQ (reference sequence). Trimming removed 1 base at V and 5 bases at J, with 11 bases between. The CDR3 DNA reads TGTGCCAGCAGCTTAGAATTTATCCAGTATGGCTACACCTTC. This gives the protein CASSLEFIQYGYTF.

This chain uses TRBV6-5 with TRBJ1-6; no definite D call. The germline V gene has CDR1 MNHEY and CDR2 SVGAGI. V was shortened by 0 bases and J by 7 bases, with 4 bases between the two germline ends. CDR3 length: 13 amino acids. The CDR3 reads CASSYSPNSPLHF. DNA of the CDR3: TGTGCCAGCAGTTACTCTCCAAATTCACCCCTCCACTTT.

The V and J genes are TRBV9 and TRBJ1-1; 8 nucleotides line up with TRBD1. CDR1 and CDR2 from the germline V gene are SGDLS and YYNGEE. V shed 0 bases, J shed 4 bases, and the junction held 14 bases outside the gene matches. The CDR3 loop spans 18 amino acids. The CDR3, as DNA: TGTGCCAGCAGCGTAGTTCCCCGCCGTACAGGGGGGGTCACTGAAGCTTTCTTT. Amino acids: CASSVVPRRTGGVTEAFF.

The CDR3 protein is CASSYGRTGNTGELFF. The CDR3 bases are TGTGCCAGCAGTTACGGCCGGACAGGGAACACCGGGGAGCTGTTTTTT. V and J are TRBV6-6 and TRBJ2-2, with TRBD1 matching 7 bases. Looked up from germline, CDR1 is MNHNY and CDR2 is SVGAGI (reference sequence). This CDR3 region has 16 residues. V lost 2 bases and J lost 1; bases outside the gene matches: 4.

The chain has TRBV7-8 and TRBJ2-3; no clear D. The CDR3 totals 14 residues. Trimming shortened V by 1 base and J by 2 bases, and 7 bases separated the two germline ends. Germline CDR1 is SGHVS and CDR2 is FQNEAQ. CDR3 coding DNA: TGTGCCAGCAGCTTAGGCCTACCCACAGATACGCAGTATTTT. This codes for CASSLGLPTDTQYF. Combining the CDR3 with reference TRBV7-8 and TRBJ2-3 gives the whole variable domain GAGVSQSPRYKVAKRGQDVALRCDPISGHVSLFWYQQALGQGPEFLTYFQNEAQLDKSGLPSDRFFAERPEGSVSTLKIQRTQQEDSAVYLCASSLGLPTDTQYFGPGTRLTVL.

The genes are TRBV4-3 and TRBJ2-5; tentatively, D is TRBD1 or TRBD2 (5 bases each). V was shortened by 0 bases and J by 13 bases, with 15 bases between the two germline ends. CDR1 is LGHNA and CDR2 is YSLEER in the germline V gene. This CDR3 region has 13 residues. CDR3 amino acids: CASSQEEGRTRYF. The CDR3 nucleotides are TGCGCCAGCAGCCAAGAAGAGGGACGTACCAGGTACTTC.

The chain combines TRBV6-5 with TRBJ2-4, with TRBD2 matching 7 bases. The CDR3 covers 14 residues. CDR1 is MNHEY and CDR2 is SVGAGI in the germline V gene. V lost 5 bases to trimming and J lost 4 bases; unmatched junction nucleotides: 5. The DNA for the CDR3 is TGTGCCAGCAGTGTTGGGAGGGATAAAAACATTCAGTACTTC. It codes for CASSVGRDKNIQYF.

CDR3 coding DNA: TGTGCCAGCGAATCGGGATCAGTCTATAATTCACCCCTCCACTTT. Translating gives CASESGSVYNSPLHF. The V and J genes are TRBV2 and TRBJ1-6; D gene uncertain. V was shortened by 8 bases and J by 3 bases, with 14 bases between the two germline ends. Per the germline V gene, CDR1 is SNHLY and CDR2 is FYNNEI. The CDR3 is 15 amino acids. The full variable domain, its missing parts supplied by reference TRBV2 and TRBJ1-6, is EPEVTQTPSHQVTQMGQEVILRCVPISNHLYFYWYRQILGQKVEFLVSFYNNEISEKSEIFDDQFSVERPDGSNFTLKIRSTKLEDSAMYFCASESGSVYNSPLHFGNGTRLTVT.

The V call is TRBV7-9, the J call TRBJ1-1; 7 bases agree with TRBD1. Germline V gene lookup returns CDR1 SEHNR and CDR2 FQNEAQ (reference sequence). With V trimmed by 2 bases and J by 4 bases, 4 bases remained unmatched. This CDR3 comprises 14 residues. The CDR3 loop reads CASSLRGLVTEAFF. In DNA form, the CDR3 reads TGTGCCAGCAGCTTAAGGGGGCTGGTCACTGAAGCTTTCTTT.